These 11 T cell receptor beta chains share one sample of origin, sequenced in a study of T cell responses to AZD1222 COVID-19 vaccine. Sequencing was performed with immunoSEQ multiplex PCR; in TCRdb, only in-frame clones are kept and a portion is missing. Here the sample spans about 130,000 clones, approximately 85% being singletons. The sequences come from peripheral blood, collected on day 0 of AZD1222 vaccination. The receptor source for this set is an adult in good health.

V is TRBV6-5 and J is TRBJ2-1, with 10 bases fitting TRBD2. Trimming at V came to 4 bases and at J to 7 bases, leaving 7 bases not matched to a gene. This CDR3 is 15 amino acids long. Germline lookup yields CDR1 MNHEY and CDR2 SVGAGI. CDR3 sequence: CASSSSSGSENEQFF. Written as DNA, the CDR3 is TGTGCCAGCAGTTCGTCTAGCGGGAGTGAAAATGAGCAGTTCTTC.

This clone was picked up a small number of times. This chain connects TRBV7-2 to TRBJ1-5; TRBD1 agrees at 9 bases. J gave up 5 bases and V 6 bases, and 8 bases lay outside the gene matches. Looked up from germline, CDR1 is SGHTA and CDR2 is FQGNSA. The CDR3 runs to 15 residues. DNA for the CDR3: TGTGCCAGCAGTCCCGACAGGGGGAGTCATCAGCCCCAGCATTTT. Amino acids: CASSPDRGSHQPQHF.

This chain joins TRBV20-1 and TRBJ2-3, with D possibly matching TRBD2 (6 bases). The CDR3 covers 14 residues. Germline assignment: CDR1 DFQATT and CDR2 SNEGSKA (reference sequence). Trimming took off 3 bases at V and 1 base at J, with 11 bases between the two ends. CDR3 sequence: CSASFPSGTDTQYF. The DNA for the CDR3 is TGCAGTGCTAGTTTTCCTAGCGGCACAGATACGCAGTATTTT.

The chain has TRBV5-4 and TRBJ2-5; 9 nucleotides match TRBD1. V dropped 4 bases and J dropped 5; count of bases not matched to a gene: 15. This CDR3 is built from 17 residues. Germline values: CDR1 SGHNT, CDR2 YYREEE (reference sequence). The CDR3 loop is CASSPNARRDRDETQYF. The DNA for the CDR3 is TGTGCCAGCAGCCCCAACGCGCGGCGGGACAGGGACGAGACCCAGTACTTC.

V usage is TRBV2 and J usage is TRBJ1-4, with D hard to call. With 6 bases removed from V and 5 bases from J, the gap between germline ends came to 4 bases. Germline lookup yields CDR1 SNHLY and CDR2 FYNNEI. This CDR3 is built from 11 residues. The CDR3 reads CASRRNEKLFF. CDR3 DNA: TGTGCCAGCAGGAGAAATGAAAAACTGTTTTTT.

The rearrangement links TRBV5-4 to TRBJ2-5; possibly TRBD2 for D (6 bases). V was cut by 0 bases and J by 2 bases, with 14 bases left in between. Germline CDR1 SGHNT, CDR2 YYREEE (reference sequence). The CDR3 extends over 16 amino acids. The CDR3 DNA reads TGTGCCAGCAGCTTGGGGCCAGCGGGCGAGCAAGAGACCCAGTACTTC. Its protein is CASSLGPAGEQETQYF.

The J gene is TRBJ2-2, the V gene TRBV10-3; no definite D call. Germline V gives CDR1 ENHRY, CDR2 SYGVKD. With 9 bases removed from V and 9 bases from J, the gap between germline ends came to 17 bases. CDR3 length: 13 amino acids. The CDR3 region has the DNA TGTGCCATTGGTGTGGGAAGTGCCCGGGAGCTGTTTTTT. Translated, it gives CAIGVGSARELFF.

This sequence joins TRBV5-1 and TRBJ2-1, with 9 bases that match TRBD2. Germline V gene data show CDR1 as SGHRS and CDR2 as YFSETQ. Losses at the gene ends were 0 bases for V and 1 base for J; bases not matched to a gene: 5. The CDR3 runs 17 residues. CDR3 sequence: CASSLVVTSGSYNEQFF. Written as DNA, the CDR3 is TGCGCCAGCAGCTTGGTGGTGACTAGCGGATCCTACAATGAGCAGTTCTTC.

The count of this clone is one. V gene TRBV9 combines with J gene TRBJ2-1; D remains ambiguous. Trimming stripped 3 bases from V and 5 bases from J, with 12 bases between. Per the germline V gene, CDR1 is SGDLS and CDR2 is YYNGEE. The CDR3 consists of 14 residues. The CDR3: CASSGSGVNNEQFF. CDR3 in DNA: TGTGCCAGCAGCGGATCCGGAGTAAACAATGAGCAGTTCTTC.

CDR3 protein: CASSDGLRDYGYTF. The CDR3 nucleotides are TGTGCCAGCAGTGACGGCCTCAGGGACTATGGCTACACCTTC. This chain connects TRBV6-1 to TRBJ1-2, with D possibly matching TRBD1 (5 bases). The CDR3 runs to 14 residues. V shed 3 bases and J shed 3 bases, with 11 bases lying between them. Germline-derived CDR1 and CDR2 are MNHNS and SASEGT.

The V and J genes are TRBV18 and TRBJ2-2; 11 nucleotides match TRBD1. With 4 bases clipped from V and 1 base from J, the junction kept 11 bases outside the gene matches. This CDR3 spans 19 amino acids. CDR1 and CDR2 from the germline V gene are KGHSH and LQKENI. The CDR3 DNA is TGTGCCAGCTCACATACATTCGGGACAGGGGGAAGGAACACCGGGGAGCTGTTTTTT. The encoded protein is CASSHTFGTGGRNTGELFF.